This note documents a single T cell receptor (beta chain) sequence. The entry originates in a study of cytotoxic CD8 clonotypes in ibrutinib-treated CLL. Study summary: Partial responses numbered about 24 and complete responses 2; after a median around 68 months, about 15 stayed remitted and about twelve progressed. Response samples were taken after a median of about 12 months on treatment, range 6 to 36. Samples averaged approximately 260,000 productive templates and 90,000 to 100,000 productive rearrangements.

The germline V gene encodes CDR1 SEHNR and CDR2 FQNEAQ (reference sequence). The CDR3 runs 18 residues. Unmatched junction bases numbered 12, after V lost 2 bases and J lost 2 bases. Generated by immunoSEQ multiplex PCR, the TCRdb table keeps only in-frame clones and is missing some. The sample carries 300,000 to 400,000 clones, roughly two thirds recorded once. The receptor comes from a human donor with chronic lymphocytic leukemia. The rearrangement uses TRBV7-9 and TRBJ2-3, with 8 bases matching TRBD2. The source material was PBMCs, sampled after 36 months of ibrutinib treatment. This chain's CDR3 is CASSLRSGSAGATDTQYF. The DNA of the CDR3 is TGTGCCAGCAGCTTAAGGAGCGGGAGCGCGGGCGCCACAGATACGCAGTATTTT.